These T cell receptor beta chains were read from a single sample in a study of blood T cell repertoires in COVID-19. This table comes from immunoSEQ multiplex PCR, and its TCRdb copy is limited to in-frame clones, with some not included. The table has a few hundred thousand clones, around 88% seen once. What was sequenced was PBMCs or T cells enriched from blood (not recorded which). These receptors all come from a woman between 50 and 59 years old with acute COVID-19. Each CDR3 is given with its conserved first and last residue. D genes are given only for firm matches. Not all rows give a size; the values are once, few, many and, for expanded clones, a class.

j_gene,abundance,v_gene,d_gene,CDR3nt,CDR3aa
TRBJ2-1,-,TRBV21-1,-,TGTGCCAGCAGCCCCAGGGGGTGCGGGAGGGCCAACAATGAGCAGTTCTTC,CASSPRGCGRANNEQFF
TRBJ1-5,once,TRBV28,-,TGTGCCAGCAGTTTTAGAGGGTATAGCAATCAGCCCCAGCATTTT,CASSFRGYSNQPQHF
TRBJ2-1,-,TRBV6-2/TRBV6-3,-,TGTGCCAGCAGCCTTAACAGAGGACTGTACAATGAGCAGTTCTTC,CASSLNRGLYNEQFF
TRBJ1-5,few,TRBV9,-,TGTGCCAGCAGCCTAGGGACTATAGACAGTCAGCCCCAGCATTTT,CASSLGTIDSQPQHF
TRBJ2-7,-,TRBV3-1/TRBV3-2,TRBD1,TGTGCCAGCAGCCAACTCCCTCCGGGACAGGGTGACCACGAGCAGTACTTC,CASSQLPPGQGDHEQYF
TRBJ1-2,-,TRBV7-3,-,TGTGCCAGCAGCTTAAGACTTGGCCGCTATGGCTACACCTTC,CASSLRLGRYGYTF
TRBJ1-1,-,TRBV19,-,TGTGCCAGTAGTAATTGGGGCCCGAACACTGAAGCTTTCTTT,CASSNWGPNTEAFF
TRBJ1-1,-,TRBV7-9,TRBD1,TGTGCCAGCAGACCGACAGGGTTCCCTGGAGCTTTCTTT,CASRPTGFPGAFF
TRBJ2-1,-,TRBV7-3,TRBD1,TGTGCCAGCAGCTTAGACAGGGGGGCTTACAATGAGCAGTTCTTC,CASSLDRGAYNEQFF
TRBJ2-3,few,TRBV29-1,-,TGCAGCGTTGAATCGGGGGATACGCAGTATTTT,CSVESGDTQYF
TRBJ2-4,-,TRBV21-1,-,TGTGCCAGCAGCAAAGAGATACATCTAGCCAAAAACATTCAGTACTTC,CASSKEIHLAKNIQYF
TRBJ2-7,-,TRBV5-1,TRBD2,TGCGCCAGCAAGTTAGCGGGAGGGCCTCACGAGCAGTACTTC,CASKLAGGPHEQYF
TRBJ2-1,-,TRBV5-1,-,TGCGCCAGCAGCTTGGGGGAGCCCCCCTACAATGAGCAGTTCTTC,CASSLGEPPYNEQFF
TRBJ1-2,-,TRBV4-2,TRBD1,TGTGCCAGCAGCCCGGAGACAGGGTATGGCTACACCTTC,CASSPETGYGYTF
TRBJ2-7,few,TRBV5-5,TRBD2,TGTGCCAGCAGCTATAGCCTCGGGACTAGCGGGACACGTCGCGAGCAGTACTTC,CASSYSLGTSGTRREQYF
TRBJ2-3,-,TRBV4-2,TRBD1,TGTGCCAGCAGCCAAGGAGGGGGCAGAGATACGCAGTATTTT,CASSQGGGRDTQYF
TRBJ2-7,-,TRBV20-1,TRBD2,TGCAGTGCTAGTACCCTAGCGGGAGCTCACGAGCAGTACTTC,CSASTLAGAHEQYF
TRBJ2-6,-,TRBV27,TRBD1,TGTGCCAGCAGGTTGACAGGGGGCCACTCTGGGGCCAACGTCCTGACTTTC,CASRLTGGHSGANVLTF
TRBJ2-1,-,TRBV11-2,TRBD2,TGTGCCAGCAGCAAACTAGCGGGAGGGCCGAGGAATGAGCAGTTCTTC,CASSKLAGGPRNEQFF
TRBJ1-2,few,TRBV3-1/TRBV3-2,-,TGTGCCAGCAGCCAAGATGGAGGGTACGGCTACACCTTC,CASSQDGGYGYTF
TRBJ1-6,-,TRBV6-2/TRBV6-3,-,TGTGCCAGCAGTCTCATGACAAATTCACCCCTCCACTTT,CASSLMTNSPLHF
TRBJ2-3,-,TRBV9,TRBD2,TGTGCCAGCAGCGTCGGAACGGGACTACAGTATTTT,CASSVGTGLQYF
TRBJ1-6,-,TRBV7-9,-,TGTGCCACTACTAGTGCTAATTCACCCCTCCACTTT,CATTSANSPLHF
TRBJ1-1,-,TRBV7-9,TRBD1,TGTGCCAGCAGCTCGACCGACAGGGCCCAGTTAGAAGCTTTCTTT,CASSSTDRAQLEAFF